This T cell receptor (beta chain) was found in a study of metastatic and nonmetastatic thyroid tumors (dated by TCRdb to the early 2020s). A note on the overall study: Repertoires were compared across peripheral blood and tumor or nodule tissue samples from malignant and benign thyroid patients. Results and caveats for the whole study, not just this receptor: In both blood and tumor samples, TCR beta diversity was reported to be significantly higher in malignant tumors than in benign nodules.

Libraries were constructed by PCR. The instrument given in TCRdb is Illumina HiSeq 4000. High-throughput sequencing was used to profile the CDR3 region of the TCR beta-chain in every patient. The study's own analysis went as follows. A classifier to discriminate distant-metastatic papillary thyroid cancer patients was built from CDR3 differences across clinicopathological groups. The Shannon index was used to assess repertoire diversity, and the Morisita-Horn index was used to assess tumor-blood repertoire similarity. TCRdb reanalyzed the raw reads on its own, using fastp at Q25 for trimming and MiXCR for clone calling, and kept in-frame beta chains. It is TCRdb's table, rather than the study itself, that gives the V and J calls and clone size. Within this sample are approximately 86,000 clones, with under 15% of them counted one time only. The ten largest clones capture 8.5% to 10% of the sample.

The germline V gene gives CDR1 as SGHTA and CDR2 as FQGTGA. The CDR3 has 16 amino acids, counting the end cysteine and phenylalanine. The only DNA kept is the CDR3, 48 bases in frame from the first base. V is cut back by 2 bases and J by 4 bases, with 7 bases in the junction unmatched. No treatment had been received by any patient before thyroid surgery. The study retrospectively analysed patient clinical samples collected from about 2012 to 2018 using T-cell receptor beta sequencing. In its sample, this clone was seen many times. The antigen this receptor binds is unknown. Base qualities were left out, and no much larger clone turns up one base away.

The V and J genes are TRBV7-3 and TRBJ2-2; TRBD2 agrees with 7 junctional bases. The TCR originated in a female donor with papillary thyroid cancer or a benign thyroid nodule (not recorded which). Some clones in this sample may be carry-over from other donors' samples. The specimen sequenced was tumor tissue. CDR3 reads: CASSLLAGVGTGELFF. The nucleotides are TGTGCCAGCAGCTTATTGGCGGGAGTAGGCACCGGGGAGCTGTTTTTT.